This T cell receptor (beta chain) comes out of a study of T cell responses to AZD1222 COVID-19 vaccine. Here immunoSEQ multiplex PCR was the method, and the copy in TCRdb shows in-frame clones only, minus some. The sample has 150,000 to 200,000 clones, 85% to 95% seen once. Germline CDR1 MGHRA, CDR2 YSYEKL. The CDR3 contains 13 residues. V dropped 0 bases and J dropped 10 bases, with 7 bases sitting between them. Study outcomes and limitations: Seropositivity was recorded at baseline in only 6 or 7 AZD1222 recipients.

Of note for this clone: Antigen: not known.

The chain is built from TRBV4-1 and TRBJ2-6; D gene unclear. The source was peripheral blood, collected on day 0 of AZD1222 vaccination. This clonotype originated in an adult in good health. The CDR3 reads CASSQDGLNVLTF. The CDR3 DNA is TGCGCCAGCAGCCAAGACGGGCTGAACGTCCTGACTTTC.